This passage covers 7 T cell receptor beta chains from one sample sequenced in a study of CD8 T cells in Susac syndrome. When the RNA was reverse transcribed, random hexamers were used with an input of roughly 0.5 to 1 ug. MiXCR, applied by TCRdb to the immunoSEQ multiplex PCR reads, yields one record per CDR3 protein. The sample lists approximately 130,000 distinct CDR3 sequences, about 90% occurring once. The sample taken for sequencing was CD8+ T cells from PBMCs. These receptors were obtained from a human donor with multiple sclerosis.

The chain carries TRBV7-8 and TRBJ1-2, with D tentatively TRBD1 (6 bases). The CDR3 is 11 residues long. Germline CDR1 SGHVS, CDR2 FQNEAQ. Trimming took 4 bases from V and 10 from J, leaving 10 bases between them. As DNA, the CDR3 is TGTGCCAGCAGCTCAAACAGGGTCTACACCTTC. Translating gives CASSSNRVYTF.

This clonotype was detected only a few times. The V gene is TRBV7-9, the J gene TRBJ2-1; D is possibly TRBD2 (5 bases). This CDR3 contains 15 residues. The germline V and J ends were trimmed by 5 bases and 8 bases, with 19 bases remaining between them. Germline values: CDR1 SEHNR, CDR2 FQNEAQ (reference sequence). CDR3 sequence: CASSLGLLVKDEQFF. The CDR3 DNA follows: TGTGCCAGCAGCCTAGGACTGTTAGTCAAAGATGAGCAGTTCTTC.

V is TRBV5-4 and J is TRBJ2-7; D is possibly TRBD2 (6 bases). CDR1 is SGHNT and CDR2 is YYREEE in the germline V gene (reference sequence). V lost 2 bases to trimming and J lost 0 bases, with 12 bases between them. This CDR3 spans 15 amino acids. The DNA for the CDR3 is TGTGCCAGCAGCTTATGGGACTCCAGCTCCTACGAGCAGTACTTC. This sequence encodes CASSLWDSSSYEQYF.

The chain has TRBV29-1 and TRBJ2-1; either TRBD1 or TRBD2 may supply D (5 bases each). CDR3 length: 12 residues. Germline assignment: CDR1 SQVTM and CDR2 ANQGSEA. Trimming pared 1 base from V and 10 bases from J, leaving 11 bases between. The CDR3 DNA sequence: TGCAGCGTTGAAGGGGACGCCATAGAGCAGTTCTTC. Its translation: CSVEGDAIEQFF.

The V and J genes are TRBV6-5 and TRBJ1-1; the D is unclear. V lost 6 bases and J lost 2, with 10 bases in between. Germline lookup yields CDR1 MNHEY and CDR2 SVGAGI. The CDR3 totals 13 residues. DNA of the CDR3: TGTGCCAGCAGCCAAGACGGCAACACTGAAGCTTTCTTT. This gives the protein CASSQDGNTEAFF.

The genes are TRBV6-1 and TRBJ2-2; D unclear. The V gene's germline CDR1 is MNHNS and CDR2 SASEGT. The CDR3 is 11 residues long. Trimming cost V 1 base and J 7 bases, with 1 base left between them. CDR3 residues: CASSEVGELFF. As DNA, the CDR3 is TGTGCCAGCAGTGAAGTCGGGGAGCTGTTTTTT.

The chain links TRBV12-5 to TRBJ2-5; D assignment may be TRBD1 or TRBD2 (5 bases each). The V gene lost 5 bases and the J gene lost 1 base, with 11 bases spanning the gap. Per germline, CDR1 LGHNT and CDR2 FRNRAP. The CDR3 is made up of 14 amino acids. The CDR3 region is CASGPGTFQETQYF. In DNA, the CDR3 is TGTGCTAGTGGTCCGGGGACCTTCCAAGAGACCCAGTACTTC.